This T cell receptor beta chain was profiled in a study of cytomegalovirus exposure and HLA in healthy donors (dated by TCRdb to the late 2010s). For the wider study: A later analysis indicated that the 120 or so validation repertoires were generated on the platform also employed for the 700 or so repertoires of the first cohort. The study combined high-throughput TCR immunosequencing, statistical association of individual TCRs with disease status, and machine learning to predict cytomegalovirus infection status. The study aimed to test whether cataloging public T cell receptors could reveal signatures of past pathogen exposure. A separate validation cohort of roughly 130 different subjects was used in addition to the roughly 700-subject first cohort.

The donors were included in the validation cohort of 130 or so subjects, a group kept apart from the approximately 650-subject first cohort. Beyond this particular receptor, the publication reports: In the study, some 180 TCR beta chains were listed as associated with cytomegalovirus. All 110 or so repertoires were used to score co-occurrence in the validation cohort in a later analysis, because that analysis had no HLA typing for the cohort. A few of the identified cytomegalovirus-associated TCR beta chains were confirmed in vitro to be specific for cytomegalovirus antigens. Of the cluster scores, roughly 95% were above 0 in a later analysis, which found that TCRs clustered in the first cohort also tended to co-occur in the roughly 130 validation repertoires. The classifier was reported to diagnose cytomegalovirus status with high specificity and sensitivity in both the original cohort and the validation cohort. While some public TCRs were present in many individuals, most TCR sequences turned up only very rarely across donors. The authors suggested that the approach could potentially be generalized to other disease states and immunological phenotypes.

A note on this clone: Its antigen specificity is not known. Base qualities are not provided; no much larger clone lies one nucleotide away.

Libraries came from the immunoSEQ multiplex PCR assay. The source study handled its data this way. To diagnose cytomegalovirus status from the catalog of TCR beta chain sequences, a statistical classification framework was built. TCRdb took over this immuneACCESS table, retaining in-frame rearrangements with V and J assigned. Such tables are incomplete; in checked studies, under half of the missing clones stem from an unresolved V gene, and the remainder is unexplained. V and J calls and clone size come straight from that table; D and trimming were deduced from the DNA. The sample table records around 250,000 clones; around 87% of these occur just once. The top ten clonotypes cover 0.3% to 0.4% of the sample. The germline V gene yields MRHNA for CDR1 and SNTAGT for CDR2. At the junction V is shortened by 6 bases and J by 4 bases; bases outside the gene matches: 13. The CDR3 runs 16 amino acids, cysteine and phenylalanine included. The entry retains the CDR3 DNA only, 48 bases that are in frame from base 1.

This chain joins TRBV6-4 to TRBJ1-1; 8 nucleotides in the junction match TRBD1. The origin of this receptor is a woman aged 18-35 years in good health and CMV-seronegative. The sequenced sample consisted of PBMCs. The bases are TGTGCCAGCAGACCCAGGGGGCAGCAGGGGGGCACTGAAGCTTTCTTT. Translated, it gives CASRPRGQQGGTEAFF.